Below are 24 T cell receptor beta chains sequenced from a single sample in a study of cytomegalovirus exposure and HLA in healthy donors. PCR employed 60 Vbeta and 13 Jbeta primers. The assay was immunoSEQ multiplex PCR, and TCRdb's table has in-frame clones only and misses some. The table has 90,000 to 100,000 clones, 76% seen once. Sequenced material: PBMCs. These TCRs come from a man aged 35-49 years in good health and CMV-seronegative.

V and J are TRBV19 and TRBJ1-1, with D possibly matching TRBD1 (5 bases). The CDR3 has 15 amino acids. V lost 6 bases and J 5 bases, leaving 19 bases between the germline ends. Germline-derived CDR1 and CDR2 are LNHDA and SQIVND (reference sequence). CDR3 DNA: TGTGCCAGTAGGGTTATTGGGGGGTCGATAACTGAAGCTTTCTTT. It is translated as CASRVIGGSITEAFF.

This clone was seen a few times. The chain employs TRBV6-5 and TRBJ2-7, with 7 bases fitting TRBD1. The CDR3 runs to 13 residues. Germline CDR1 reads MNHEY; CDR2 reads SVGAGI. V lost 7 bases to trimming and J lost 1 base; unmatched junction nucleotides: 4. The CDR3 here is CASKKGQSYEQYF. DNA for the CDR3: TGTGCCAGCAAGAAGGGACAGTCCTACGAGCAGTACTTC.

The CDR3, as DNA: TGTGCCAGCAGCCCCCAGGGGGGTTTGAACACTGAAGCTTTCTTT. It encodes CASSPQGGLNTEAFF. The chain carries TRBV5-4 and TRBJ1-1; TRBD1 matches 7 bases. Germline V gene data show CDR1 as SGHNT and CDR2 as YYREEE (reference sequence). The V and J ends lost 4 bases and 0 bases, in that order; junction bases with no gene match: 6. The length of the CDR3 is 15 residues.

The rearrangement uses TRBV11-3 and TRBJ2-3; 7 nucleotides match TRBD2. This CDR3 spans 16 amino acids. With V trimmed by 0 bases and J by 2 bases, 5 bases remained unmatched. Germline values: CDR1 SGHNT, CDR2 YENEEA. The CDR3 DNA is TGTGCCAGCAGCTTAGAGGCGGGAGAGCCCACAGATACGCAGTATTTT. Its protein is CASSLEAGEPTDTQYF. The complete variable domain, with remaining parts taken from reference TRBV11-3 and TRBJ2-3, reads EAGVVQSPRYKIIEKKQPVAFWCNPISGHNTLYWYLQNLGQGPELLIRYENEEAVDDSQLPKDRFSAERLKGVDSTLKIQPAELGDSAVYLCASSLEAGEPTDTQYFGPGTRLTVL.

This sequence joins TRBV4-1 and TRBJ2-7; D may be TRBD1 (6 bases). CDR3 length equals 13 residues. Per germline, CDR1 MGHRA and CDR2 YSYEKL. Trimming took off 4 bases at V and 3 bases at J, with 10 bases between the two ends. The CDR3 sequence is CASSPQTGYEQYF. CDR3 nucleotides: TGCGCCAGCAGCCCCCAGACAGGCTACGAGCAGTACTTC.

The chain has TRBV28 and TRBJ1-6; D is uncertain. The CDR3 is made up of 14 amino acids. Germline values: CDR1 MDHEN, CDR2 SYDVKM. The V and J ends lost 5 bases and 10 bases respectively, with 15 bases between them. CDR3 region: CASSLPTGRSPLHF. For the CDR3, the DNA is TGTGCCAGCAGTCTCCCAACGGGGAGGTCACCCCTCCACTTT.

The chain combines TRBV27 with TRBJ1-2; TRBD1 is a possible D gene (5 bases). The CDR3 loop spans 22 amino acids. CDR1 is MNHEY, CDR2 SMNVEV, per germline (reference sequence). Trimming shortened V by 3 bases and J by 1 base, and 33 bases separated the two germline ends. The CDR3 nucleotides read TGTGCCAGCAGTTTGAGGGGAGGAGTACCATCACCTTATATCCGACTTAACTATGGCTACACCTTC. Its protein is CASSLRGGVPSPYIRLNYGYTF.

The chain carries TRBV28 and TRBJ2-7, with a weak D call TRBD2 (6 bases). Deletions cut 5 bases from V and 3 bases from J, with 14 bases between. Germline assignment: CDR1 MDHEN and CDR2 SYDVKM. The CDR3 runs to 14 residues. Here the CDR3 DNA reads TGTGCCAGCAGTGACGGGGGAGCCCTCTACGAGCAGTACTTC. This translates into CASSDGGALYEQYF. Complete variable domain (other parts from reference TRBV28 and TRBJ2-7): DVKVTQSSRYLVKRTGEKVFLECVQDMDHENMFWYRQDPGLGLRLIYFSYDVKMKEKGDIPEGYSVSREKKERFSLILESASTNQTSMYLCASSDGGALYEQYFGPGTRLTVT.

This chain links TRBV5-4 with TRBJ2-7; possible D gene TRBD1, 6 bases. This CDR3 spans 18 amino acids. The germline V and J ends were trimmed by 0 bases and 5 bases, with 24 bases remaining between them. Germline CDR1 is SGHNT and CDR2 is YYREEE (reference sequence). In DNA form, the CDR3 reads TGTGCCAGCAGCTTGGGTTCACCATCGGCAGGGGATCACCACGAGCAGTACTTC. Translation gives CASSLGSPSAGDHHEQYF.

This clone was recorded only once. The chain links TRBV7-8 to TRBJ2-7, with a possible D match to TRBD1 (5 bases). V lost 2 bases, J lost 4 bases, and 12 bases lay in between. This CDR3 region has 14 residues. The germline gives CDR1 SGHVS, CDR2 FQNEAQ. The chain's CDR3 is CASSLTYRLYEQYF. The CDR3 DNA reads TGTGCCAGCAGCTTAACATACAGGCTTTACGAGCAGTACTTC.

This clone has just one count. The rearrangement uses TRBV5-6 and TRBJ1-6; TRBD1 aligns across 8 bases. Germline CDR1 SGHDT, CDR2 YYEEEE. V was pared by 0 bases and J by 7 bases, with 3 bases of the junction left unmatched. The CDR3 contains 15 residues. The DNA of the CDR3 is TGTGCCAGCAGCTTGGAGGACAGGGAAAATTCACCCCTCCACTTT. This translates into CASSLEDRENSPLHF.

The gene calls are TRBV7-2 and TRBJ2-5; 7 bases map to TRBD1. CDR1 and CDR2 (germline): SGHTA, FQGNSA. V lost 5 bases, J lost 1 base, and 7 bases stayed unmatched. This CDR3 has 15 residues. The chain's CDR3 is CASSRGQASQETQYF. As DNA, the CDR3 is TGTGCCAGCAGCCGCGGACAGGCCAGCCAAGAGACCCAGTACTTC.

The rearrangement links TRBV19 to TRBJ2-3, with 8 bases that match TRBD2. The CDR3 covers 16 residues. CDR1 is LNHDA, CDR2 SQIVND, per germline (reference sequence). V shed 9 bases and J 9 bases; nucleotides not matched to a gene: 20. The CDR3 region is CASSSRSRAGEYTQYF. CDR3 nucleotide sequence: TGTGCCAGCTCCTCCCGATCAAGAGCGGGGGAGTACACGCAGTATTTT.

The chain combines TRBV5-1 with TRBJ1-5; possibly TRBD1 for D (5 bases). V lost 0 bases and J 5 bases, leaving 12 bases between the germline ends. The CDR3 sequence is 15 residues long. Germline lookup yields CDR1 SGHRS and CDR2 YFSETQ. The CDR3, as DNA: TGCGCCAGCAGCTTGGAGGGACGGGGGGATCAGCCCCAGCATTTT. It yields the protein CASSLEGRGDQPQHF.

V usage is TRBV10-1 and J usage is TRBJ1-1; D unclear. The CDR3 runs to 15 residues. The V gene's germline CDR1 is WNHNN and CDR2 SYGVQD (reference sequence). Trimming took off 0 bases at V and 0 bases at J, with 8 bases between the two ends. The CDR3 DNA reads TGCGCCAGCAGTGAGTCGCCCAGAATGAACACTGAAGCTTTCTTT. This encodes CASSESPRMNTEAFF.

CDR3 coding DNA: TGTGCCAGCAGCGAGACAGGGTCACTGGCCGAGCAGTACTTC. Protein sequence: CASSETGSLAEQYF. This sequence joins TRBV5-4 and TRBJ2-7; TRBD1 matches 7 bases. The CDR3 has 14 amino acids. The trim removed 4 bases at V and 6 bases at J, leaving 10 bases unmatched. Germline CDR1 reads SGHNT; CDR2 reads YYREEE (reference sequence).

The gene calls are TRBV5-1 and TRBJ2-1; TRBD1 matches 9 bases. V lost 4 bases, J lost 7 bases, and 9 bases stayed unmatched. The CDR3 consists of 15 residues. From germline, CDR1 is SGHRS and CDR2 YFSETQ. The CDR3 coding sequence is TGCGCCAGCAGCATTAATACAGGACAGGGGAATGAGCAGTTCTTC. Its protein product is CASSINTGQGNEQFF.

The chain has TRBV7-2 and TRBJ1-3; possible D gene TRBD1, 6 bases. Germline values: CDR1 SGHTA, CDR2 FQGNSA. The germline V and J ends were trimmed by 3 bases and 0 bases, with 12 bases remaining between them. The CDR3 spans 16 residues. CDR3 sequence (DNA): TGTGCCAGCAGCTTTAGGCAGGGGAGCTCTGGAAACACCATATATTTT. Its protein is CASSFRQGSSGNTIYF.

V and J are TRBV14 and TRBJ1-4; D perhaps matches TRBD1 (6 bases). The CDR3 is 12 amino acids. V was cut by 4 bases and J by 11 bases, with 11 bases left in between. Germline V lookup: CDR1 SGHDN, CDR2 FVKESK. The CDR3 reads CASSLTDRKLFF. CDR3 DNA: TGTGCCAGCAGCCTGACAGACAGGAAACTGTTTTTT. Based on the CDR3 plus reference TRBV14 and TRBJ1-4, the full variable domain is EAGVTQFPSHSVIEKGQTVTLRCDPISGHDNLYWYRRVMGKEIKFLLHFVKESKQDESGMPNNRFLAERTGGTYSTLKVQPAELEDSGVYFCASSLTDRKLFFGSGTQLSVL.

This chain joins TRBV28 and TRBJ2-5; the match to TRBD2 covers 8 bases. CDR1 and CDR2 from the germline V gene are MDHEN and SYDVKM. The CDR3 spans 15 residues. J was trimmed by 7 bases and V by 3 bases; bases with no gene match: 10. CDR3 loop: CASSFTGGGGGTQYF. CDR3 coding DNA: TGTGCCAGCAGTTTTACGGGAGGGGGAGGCGGGACCCAGTACTTC.

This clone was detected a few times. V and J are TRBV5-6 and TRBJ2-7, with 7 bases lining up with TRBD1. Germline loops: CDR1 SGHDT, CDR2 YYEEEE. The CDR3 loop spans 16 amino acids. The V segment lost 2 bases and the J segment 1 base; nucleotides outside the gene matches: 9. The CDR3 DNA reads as TGTGCCAGCAGCTTCTCGACAGGGTGGAGGTCCTACGAGCAGTACTTC. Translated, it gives CASSFSTGWRSYEQYF.

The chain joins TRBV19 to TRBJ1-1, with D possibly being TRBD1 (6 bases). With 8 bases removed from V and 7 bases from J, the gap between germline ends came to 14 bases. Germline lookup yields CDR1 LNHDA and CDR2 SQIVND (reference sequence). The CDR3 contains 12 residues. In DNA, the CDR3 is TGTGCCAGTGGGGACACCGTCTGTGAAGCTTTCTTT. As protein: CASGDTVCEAFF.

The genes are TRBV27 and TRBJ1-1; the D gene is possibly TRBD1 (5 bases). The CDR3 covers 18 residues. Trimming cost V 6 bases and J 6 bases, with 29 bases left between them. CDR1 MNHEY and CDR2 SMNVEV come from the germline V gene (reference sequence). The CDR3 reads CASRTRFIQDNLEPEAFF. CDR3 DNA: TGTGCCAGCAGGACCCGATTTATACAGGACAACCTTGAACCTGAAGCTTTCTTT.

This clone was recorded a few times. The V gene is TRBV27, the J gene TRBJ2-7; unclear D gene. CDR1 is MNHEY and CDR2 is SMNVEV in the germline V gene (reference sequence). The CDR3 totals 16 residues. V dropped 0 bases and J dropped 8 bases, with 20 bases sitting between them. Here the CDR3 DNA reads TGTGCCAGCAGTTTATCAAACATGACTCCGCAGACGCAGCAGTACTTC. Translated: CASSLSNMTPQTQQYF.